Listed below are T cell receptor beta chains from one sample, sequenced in a study of cytomegalovirus exposure and HLA in healthy donors. The repertoire was sequenced with immunoSEQ multiplex PCR; TCRdb's copy has only in-frame clones and lacks some. The table shows approximately 170,000 clones, with roughly 77% occurring only once. Sequencing was done on a sample of PBMCs. The receptors originated from a woman younger than 45 in good health and CMV-seropositive. Each CDR3 is given with its conserved first and last residue. The D gene is left open where the match is weak. Expanded clones get a size class; other rows say once, few or many, or leave the size out.

D: -
V: TRBV7-9
J: TRBJ2-7
size: -
DNA: TGTGCCAGCAGCTTGGACAGTACCTACGAGCAGTACTTC
CDR3: CASSLDSTYEQYF

D: TRBD2
V: TRBV6-5
J: TRBJ2-1
size: few
DNA: TGTGCCAGCAGTTTCAGACTAGCGGGAGGCCACGAGCAGTTCTTC
CDR3: CASSFRLAGGHEQFF

D: -
V: TRBV4-2
J: TRBJ1-3
size: -
DNA: TGTGCCAGCACCGATTCTTTAAACGGACACTCTGGAAACACCATATATTTT
CDR3: CASTDSLNGHSGNTIYF

D: TRBD2
V: TRBV5-1
J: TRBJ2-3
size: -
DNA: TGCGCCAGCAGCGGGGCTAGCGGGAGTTTAGGTACGCAGTATTTT
CDR3: CASSGASGSLGTQYF

D: -
V: TRBV4-1
J: TRBJ2-2
size: few
DNA: TGCGCCAGCAGCCAAGGATTAGCGGTAGGCACCGGGGAGCTGTTTTTT
CDR3: CASSQGLAVGTGELFF

D: -
V: TRBV27
J: TRBJ2-7
size: -
DNA: TGTGCCAGCAGTTTCATCGGGGGCTACGAGCAGTACTTC
CDR3: CASSFIGGYEQYF

D: TRBD1
V: TRBV13
J: TRBJ1-2
size: few
DNA: TGTGCCAGCAGCCTCCAGGGACAGGGCTATGGCTACACCTTC
CDR3: CASSLQGQGYGYTF

D: -
V: TRBV6-5
J: TRBJ2-7
size: -
DNA: TGTGCCAGCAGTACTTTGGGCCCTTCTTCCGAGCAGTACTTC
CDR3: CASSTLGPSSEQYF

D: -
V: TRBV28
J: TRBJ2-2
size: -
DNA: TGTGCCAGCAGTATTAGCCCCGGGGAGCTGTTTTTT
CDR3: CASSISPGELFF

D: -
V: TRBV28
J: TRBJ1-4
size: -
DNA: TGTGCCAGCAGCCAAGGACAACCGTTTGAAAAACTGTTTTTT
CDR3: CASSQGQPFEKLFF

D: TRBD2
V: TRBV20-1
J: TRBJ2-1
size: -
DNA: TGCAGTTCCCGGCGGGAGAGAGAGCAGTTCTTC
CDR3: CSSRREREQFF

D: -
V: TRBV18
J: TRBJ2-7
size: once
DNA: TGTGCCAGCTCACCCCGGGGATACGAGCAGTACTTC
CDR3: CASSPRGYEQYF

D: -
V: TRBV7-9
J: TRBJ2-7
size: -
DNA: TGTGCCAGCAGCTTCTCTCAGGGTGGGAACTACGAGCAGTACTTC
CDR3: CASSFSQGGNYEQYF

D: TRBD2
V: TRBV14
J: TRBJ2-7
size: -
DNA: TGTGCCAGCACCAACAAACCGGGACTAGCGGGAGATTACGAGCAGTACTTC
CDR3: CASTNKPGLAGDYEQYF

D: -
V: TRBV18
J: TRBJ1-3
size: -
DNA: TGTGCCAGCTCAGGACAAAGGACAGACTCTGGAAACACCATATATTTT
CDR3: CASSGQRTDSGNTIYF

D: TRBD1
V: TRBV11-1
J: TRBJ1-2
size: -
DNA: TGTGCCAGCAGCTTATACAGGGGGGCCTATGGCTACACCTTC
CDR3: CASSLYRGAYGYTF

D: -
V: TRBV2
J: TRBJ2-2
size: -
DNA: TGTGCCAGCAGTCGGACGGCGACGAACACCGGGGAGCTGCTTTTT
CDR3: CASSRTATNTGELLF

D: -
V: TRBV27
J: TRBJ2-7
size: few
DNA: TGTGCCAGCAGTTTATTCGATGGTAGATTCTCCTACGAGCAGTACTTC
CDR3: CASSLFDGRFSYEQYF

D: TRBD2
V: TRBV25-1
J: TRBJ2-1
size: -
DNA: TGTGCCAGCAGTGAACGGGGGAGGGCCTCTAATGAGCAGTTCTTC
CDR3: CASSERGRASNEQFF

D: TRBD1
V: TRBV5-4
J: TRBJ1-2
size: few
DNA: TGTGCCAGCAGCTTGCAGGACAGGGCGTACGGCTACACCTTC
CDR3: CASSLQDRAYGYTF

D: -
V: TRBV4-1
J: TRBJ2-1
size: -
DNA: TGCGCCAGCAGCCAAGATCATGGCGGCTACAATGAGCAGTTCTTC
CDR3: CASSQDHGGYNEQFF

D: -
V: TRBV10-1
J: TRBJ1-1
size: few
DNA: TGCGCCAGCAGCACGGGAGATACCATGAACACTGAAGCTTTCTTT
CDR3: CASSTGDTMNTEAFF

D: -
V: TRBV4-1
J: TRBJ1-2
size: once
DNA: TGCGCCAGCAGTCAGGGCGGGGGAGCTGGCTACACCTTC
CDR3: CASSQGGGAGYTF

D: -
V: TRBV5-4
J: TRBJ2-1
size: -
DNA: TGTGCCAGCAGCTTAGACAGAACTCCCTACAATGAGCAGTTCTTC
CDR3: CASSLDRTPYNEQFF

D: TRBD2
V: TRBV5-1
J: TRBJ2-1
size: -
DNA: TGCGCCAGCAGGGGGACAAGCGGGAGCAATGAGCAGTTCTTC
CDR3: CASRGTSGSNEQFF

D: -
V: TRBV28
J: TRBJ1-1
size: -
DNA: TGTGCCAGCAGTTTACAGATCTACACTGAAGCTTTCTTT
CDR3: CASSLQIYTEAFF

D: -
V: TRBV7-9
J: TRBJ1-5
size: -
DNA: TGTGCCAGCAGCTTAGTCGGCCAGGCCCGGGGGCCCCAGCATTTT
CDR3: CASSLVGQARGPQHF

D: TRBD1
V: TRBV4-1
J: TRBJ2-7
size: -
DNA: TGCGCCAGCAGCCAGGTGACAGGGTCCGACGAGCAGTACTTC
CDR3: CASSQVTGSDEQYF

D: TRBD1
V: TRBV5-1
J: TRBJ1-4
size: once
DNA: TGCGCCAGCAGCTTGAACAGTAACAGGGGGGGTGAAAAACTGTTTTTT
CDR3: CASSLNSNRGGEKLFF

D: TRBD2
V: TRBV27
J: TRBJ2-1
size: -
DNA: TGTGCCAGCAGTTCCGGACTAGCTAACAATGAGCAGTTCTTC
CDR3: CASSSGLANNEQFF

D: TRBD2
V: TRBV15
J: TRBJ2-1
size: -
DNA: TGTGCCACCAGCAGAGAATTAGCGGGAGGGCCGATTGAGCAGTTCTTC
CDR3: CATSRELAGGPIEQFF

D: -
V: TRBV19
J: TRBJ1-1
size: -
DNA: TGTGCCAGTAGTATAGGTCAGATGAACACTGAAGCTTTCTTT
CDR3: CASSIGQMNTEAFF

D: -
V: TRBV7-2
J: TRBJ2-7
size: -
DNA: TGTGCCAGCAGCTTTACGAGGCCTCCCGCCGAGCAGTACTTC
CDR3: CASSFTRPPAEQYF

D: -
V: TRBV28
J: TRBJ1-1
size: -
DNA: TGTGCCAGCAGTTTAGGTTGGGGGGAAACTGAAGCTTTCTTT
CDR3: CASSLGWGETEAFF

D: -
V: TRBV28
J: TRBJ2-2
size: few
DNA: TGTGCCAGCAGAAGGACTCCCGGGGAGCTGTTTTTT
CDR3: CASRRTPGELFF

D: TRBD1
V: TRBV27
J: TRBJ2-4
size: -
DNA: TGTGCCAGCAGTTCGGGACAGGGAAACATTCAGTACTTC
CDR3: CASSSGQGNIQYF

D: -
V: TRBV5-1
J: TRBJ2-1
size: -
DNA: TGCGCCAGCAGCTGGACGGGAGCCCACAATGAGCAGTTCTTC
CDR3: CASSWTGAHNEQFF

D: -
V: TRBV7-9
J: TRBJ2-7
size: -
DNA: TGTGCCAGCAGCCCCAAAACATCTTACGAGCAGTACTTC
CDR3: CASSPKTSYEQYF

D: -
V: TRBV6-5
J: TRBJ1-2
size: -
DNA: TGTGCCAGCACCTCGAGGCAAGGCTACACCTTC
CDR3: CASTSRQGYTF

D: -
V: TRBV5-1
J: TRBJ1-5
size: -
DNA: TGCGCCAGCAGCTGGAGGGTAGGAGGCAATCAGCCCCAGCATTTT
CDR3: CASSWRVGGNQPQHF

D: -
V: TRBV18
J: TRBJ2-6
size: once
DNA: TGTGCCAGCTCGCCTTCCGGGACAAGAAGCTCTGGGGCCAACGTCCTGACTTTC
CDR3: CASSPSGTRSSGANVLTF

D: TRBD1
V: TRBV19
J: TRBJ2-3
size: -
DNA: TGTGCCAGTAGTGGCGGAGCAGGGGGAGTTGTGGATACGCAGTATTTT
CDR3: CASSGGAGGVVDTQYF